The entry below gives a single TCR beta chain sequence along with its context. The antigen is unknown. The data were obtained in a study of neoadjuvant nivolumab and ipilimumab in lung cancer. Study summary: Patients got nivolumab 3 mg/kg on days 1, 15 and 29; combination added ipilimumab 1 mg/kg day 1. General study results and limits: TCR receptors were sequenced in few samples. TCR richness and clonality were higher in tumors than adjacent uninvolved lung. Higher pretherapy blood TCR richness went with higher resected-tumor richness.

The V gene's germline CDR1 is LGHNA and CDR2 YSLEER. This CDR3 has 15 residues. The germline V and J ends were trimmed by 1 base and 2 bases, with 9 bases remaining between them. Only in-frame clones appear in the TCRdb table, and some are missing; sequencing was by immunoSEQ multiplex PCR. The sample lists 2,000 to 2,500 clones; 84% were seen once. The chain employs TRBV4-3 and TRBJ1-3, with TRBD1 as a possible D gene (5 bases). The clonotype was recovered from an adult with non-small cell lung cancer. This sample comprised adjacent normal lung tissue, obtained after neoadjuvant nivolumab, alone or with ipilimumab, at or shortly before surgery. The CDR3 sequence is CASSQVQGAGNTIYF. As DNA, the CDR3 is TGCGCCAGCAGCCAAGTTCAAGGGGCTGGAAACACCATATATTTT.